The next 15 T cell receptor beta chains were all read from a single sample in a study of blood T cell repertoires in COVID-19. The protocol was immunoSEQ multiplex PCR, while the TCRdb copy is restricted to in-frame clones and leaves out a portion. Found here are tens of thousands of clones, 81% of them singletons; the top ten hold less than 2.5%. The sequencing input was peripheral blood. The source of these receptors is a woman aged 70-85 years with COVID-19, enrolled during active disease.

The chain couples TRBV15 to TRBJ2-3; D is undetermined. The CDR3 is made up of 15 amino acids. The V gene's germline CDR1 is LNHNV and CDR2 YYDKDF (reference sequence). Trimming removed 1 base at V and 0 bases at J, with 8 bases between. The CDR3 DNA reads as TGTGCCACCAGCAGAGGAGGATCTAGCACAGATACGCAGTATTTT. This sequence encodes CATSRGGSSTDTQYF.

This chain uses TRBV12-5 with TRBJ1-5; D is unclear. Between the trimmed V and J ends, which lost 0 bases and 2 bases, there was a span of 8 bases. CDR3 size: 15 residues. Germline V gene sequence: CDR1 LGHNT, CDR2 FRNRAP. The CDR3 loop is CASGLVGGGNQPQHF. CDR3 nucleotides: TGTGCTAGTGGTTTGGTAGGAGGTGGCAATCAGCCCCAGCATTTT.

V is TRBV7-2 and J is TRBJ2-5, with TRBD1 identical over 8 bases. Losses at the gene ends were 3 bases for V and 4 bases for J; bases not matched to a gene: 16. The CDR3 runs to 18 residues. Germline assignment: CDR1 SGHTA and CDR2 FQGNSA. CDR3: CASSFRGPWTGKGETQYF. Here the CDR3 DNA reads TGTGCCAGCAGCTTTAGGGGCCCGTGGACAGGGAAGGGAGAGACCCAGTACTTC.

V gene TRBV4-1 combines with J gene TRBJ1-1; TRBD1 aligns across 8 bases. Germline CDR1 MGHRA, CDR2 YSYEKL. After removal of 1 base from V and 10 bases from J, the junction contained 8 bases not matched to a gene. The length of the CDR3 is 14 residues. This CDR3 is CASSQGPRGRRAFF. CDR3 nucleotide sequence: TGCGCCAGCAGCCAAGGCCCCAGGGGGCGGAGAGCTTTCTTT.

This chain connects TRBV4-3 to TRBJ1-4, with D maybe TRBD1 (6 bases). The germline V gene has CDR1 LGHNA and CDR2 YSLEER. V lost 4 bases to trimming and J lost 2 bases, with 11 bases between them. The CDR3 length is 15 residues. CDR3 sequence reads: CASSLGGGTNEKLFF. CDR3 coding DNA: TGCGCCAGCAGCCTGGGGGGGGGCACTAATGAAAAACTGTTTTTT.

This clone has only a few counts. This rearrangement joins TRBV27 to TRBJ2-5; 8 positions match TRBD1. The V gene's germline CDR1 is MNHEY and CDR2 SMNVEV (reference sequence). CDR3 size: 14 residues. V was clipped by 4 bases and J by 9 bases; unmatched bases: 10. The CDR3 sequence is CASSSTGAIRAQYF. The CDR3 nucleotides are TGTGCCAGCAGTTCGACAGGGGCTATTAGGGCCCAGTACTTC.

The V and J genes are TRBV9 and TRBJ1-3; D uncertain. V lost 0 bases, J lost 0 bases, and 10 bases lay in between. The germline V gene encodes CDR1 SGDLS and CDR2 YYNGEE. This CDR3 spans 16 amino acids. CDR3 region: CASSVDGRSSGNTIYF. The CDR3 DNA is TGTGCCAGCAGCGTAGATGGGAGAAGCTCTGGAAACACCATATATTTT.

V and J are TRBV19 and TRBJ1-2; TRBD1 matches at 9 bases. The CDR3 has 15 amino acids. Germline CDR1 is LNHDA and CDR2 is SQIVND (reference sequence). V lost 5 bases, J lost 4 bases, and 8 bases stayed unmatched. This CDR3 is CASSFYRGQGYGYTF. The CDR3 coding sequence is TGTGCCAGTAGTTTTTACAGGGGACAGGGCTATGGCTACACCTTC. The full variable domain, completed using reference TRBV19 and TRBJ1-2, is DGGITQSPKYLFRKEGQNVTLSCEQNLNHDAMYWYRQDPGQGLRLIYYSQIVNDFQKGDIAEGYSVSREKKESFPLTVTSAQKNPTAFYLCASSFYRGQGYGYTFGSGTRLTVV.

This clone was detected only a few times. This same CDR3 is encoded by further DNA sequences in the sample. This chain joins TRBV15 and TRBJ1-1; no reliable D call. The V gene's germline CDR1 is LNHNV and CDR2 YYDKDF (reference sequence). This CDR3 contains 14 residues. Trimming removed 0 bases at V and 5 bases at J, with 10 bases between. The CDR3 loop is CATSRDLRVTEAFF. CDR3 sequence (DNA): TGTGCCACCAGCAGAGATCTGCGGGTAACTGAAGCTTTCTTT. Drawing the rest from reference TRBV15 and TRBJ1-1, the complete variable domain is DAMVIQNPRYQVTQFGKPVTLSCSQTLNHNVMYWYQQKSSQAPKLLFHYYDKDFNNEADTPDNFQSRRPNTSFCFLDIRSPGLGDTAMYLCATSRDLRVTEAFFGQGTRLTVV.

The chain employs TRBV28 and TRBJ1-2; weak D call: TRBD1 (5 bases). Germline CDR1 MDHEN, CDR2 SYDVKM. This CDR3 is 12 amino acids long. V was trimmed by 1 base and J by 8 bases, leaving 8 bases between them. CDR3 in amino acids: CASSLSGGGYTF. In nucleotides, the CDR3 is TGTGCCAGCAGTTTATCGGGGGGAGGCTACACCTTC.

The CDR3 protein is CASSQEAPKYSNQPQHF. The CDR3 region has the DNA TGTGCCAGCAGCCAAGAAGCCCCCAAGTATAGCAATCAGCCCCAGCATTTT. V and J are TRBV3-1 (or the pseudogene TRBV3-2) and TRBJ1-5; no reliable D call. V gave up 0 bases and J gave up 0 bases, with 12 bases separating them. Germline CDR1 and CDR2: LGHDT and YNNKEL (reference sequence). The CDR3 consists of 17 residues.

J is TRBJ2-2 and V is TRBV9, with D unclear. The V gene's germline CDR1 is SGDLS and CDR2 YYNGEE. CDR3 length equals 15 residues. Trimming cost V 1 base and J 1 base, with 8 bases left between them. The CDR3 protein is CASSVRTENTGELFF. The CDR3 DNA follows: TGTGCCAGCAGCGTACGAACTGAGAACACCGGGGAGCTGTTTTTT.

The chain recombines TRBV5-5 with TRBJ1-4, with D possibly TRBD1 on 6 matching bases. Per germline, CDR1 SGHKS and CDR2 YYEKEE (reference sequence). The V end was cut by 2 bases, the J end by 0 bases, with 8 bases between. This CDR3 spans 15 amino acids. CDR3 sequence: CASSFTGTTNEKLFF. CDR3 nucleotides: TGTGCCAGCAGCTTTACAGGGACAACTAATGAAAAACTGTTTTTT.

V and J are TRBV12-3 or TRBV12-4 and TRBJ2-1; 8 nucleotides align to TRBD2. CDR3 length: 13 residues. Losses at the gene ends were 11 bases for V and 7 bases for J; bases not matched to a gene: 10. The CDR3 is CASRGSGVNEQFF. The DNA of the CDR3 is TGTGCCTCCCGGGGTAGCGGGGTAAATGAGCAGTTCTTC.

CDR3 in amino acids: CASRATGGSYNEQFF. The DNA of the CDR3 is TGCGCCAGCAGGGCTACGGGGGGTTCCTACAATGAGCAGTTCTTC. The chain combines TRBV5-1 with TRBJ2-1; 7 nucleotides line up with TRBD2. Per germline, CDR1 SGHRS and CDR2 YFSETQ. V lost 5 bases, J lost 1 base, and 6 bases stayed unmatched. The CDR3 sequence is 15 residues long. The whole variable domain, filled in from reference TRBV5-1 and TRBJ2-1, reads KAGVTQTPRYLIKTRGQQVTLSCSPISGHRSVSWYQQTPGQGLQFLFEYFSETQRNKGNFPGRFSGRQFSNSRSEMNVSTLELGDSALYLCASRATGGSYNEQFFGPGTRLTVL.